The 32 T cell receptor beta chains presented below share a single source sample, sequenced in a study of shared clonotypes between healthy human individuals. Here immunoSEQ multiplex PCR was the method, and the copy in TCRdb shows in-frame clones only, minus some. The sample lists 600,000 or so clones, about 95% occurring once. Naivety among CD8 cells was defined by CD45RO negativity and positive CCR7 selection, thereby excluding terminally differentiated effector memory CD45RA+ cells. The sample was naive CD8+ T cells sorted from blood. These receptors came from a young woman in good health.

The chain employs TRBV4-1 and TRBJ2-2; TRBD2 aligns across 10 bases. Losses at the gene ends were 4 bases for V and 5 bases for J; bases not matched to a gene: 4. Germline V lookup: CDR1 MGHRA, CDR2 YSYEKL. This CDR3 contains 15 residues. The CDR3 reads CASSPWTSGTGELFF. The CDR3 coding sequence is TGCGCCAGCAGCCCATGGACTAGCGGAACCGGGGAGCTGTTTTTT.

This sequence joins TRBV7-9 and TRBJ1-2; weak D call: TRBD1 (5 bases). Trimming took off 3 bases at V and 6 bases at J, with 11 bases between the two ends. Per the germline V gene, CDR1 is SEHNR and CDR2 is FQNEAQ (reference sequence). CDR3 length: 13 residues. The CDR3 region has the DNA TGTGCCAGCAGCTTTACGGGGCAACATGGCTACACCTTC. Translating it yields CASSFTGQHGYTF. Full variable domain (remainder filled in from reference TRBV7-9 and TRBJ1-2): DTGVSQNPRHKITKRGQNVTFRCDPISEHNRLYWYRQTLGQGPEFLTYFQNEAQLEKSRLLSDRFSAERPKGSFSTLEIQRTEQGDSAMYLCASSFTGQHGYTFGSGTRLTVV.

The chain uses TRBV13 and TRBJ1-1; 8 bases map to TRBD1. The CDR3 is 16 residues long. The junction had 7 bases not matched to a gene; V was cut back by 4 bases and J by 0 bases. The V gene's germline CDR1 is PRHDT and CDR2 FYEKMQ (reference sequence). CDR3 sequence: CASSWGGQGLNTEAFF. In nucleotides, the CDR3 is TGTGCCAGCAGCTGGGGCGGACAGGGTCTGAACACTGAAGCTTTCTTT.

V is TRBV9 and J is TRBJ2-7; D assignment may be TRBD1 or TRBD2 (5 bases each). The germline V gene encodes CDR1 SGDLS and CDR2 YYNGEE. Between the trimmed V and J ends, which lost 1 base and 0 bases, there was a span of 11 bases. The CDR3 loop spans 15 amino acids. CDR3 in amino acids: CASSVTGTTSYEQYF. DNA for the CDR3: TGTGCCAGCAGCGTAACCGGGACCACCTCCTACGAGCAGTACTTC.

V and J are TRBV28 and TRBJ1-2; D not certain. CDR1 is MDHEN and CDR2 is SYDVKM in the germline V gene. CDR3 length: 12 amino acids. Trimming cost V 6 bases and J 2 bases, with 7 bases left between them. DNA for the CDR3: TGTGCCAGCAGCAACAAAAACTATGGCTACACCTTC. It translates to CASSNKNYGYTF.

V and J are TRBV6-5 and TRBJ2-1; TRBD1 matches at 7 bases. Germline V CDR1 and CDR2: MNHEY, SVGAGI. The J segment lost 2 bases and the V segment lost 5 bases, leaving 6 bases of the junction unmatched. The CDR3 is 15 amino acids. The CDR3 DNA reads TGTGCCAGCAGTCAAGGGGGCCTGGCCTACAATGAGCAGTTCTTC. Amino acid sequence: CASSQGGLAYNEQFF.

The genes are TRBV28 and TRBJ2-1; D is perhaps TRBD1 or TRBD2 (5 bases each). Germline lookup yields CDR1 MDHEN and CDR2 SYDVKM. There are 12 residues in the CDR3. V was trimmed by 6 bases and J by 5 bases, leaving 8 bases between them. CDR3 amino acids: CASRWDHNEQFF. The CDR3 DNA reads TGTGCCAGCAGATGGGACCACAATGAGCAGTTCTTC.

The rearrangement links TRBV29-1 to TRBJ2-5; TRBD2 matches 8 bases. Looked up from germline, CDR1 is SQVTM and CDR2 is ANQGSEA. The CDR3 sequence is 15 residues long. V was pared by 8 bases and J by 5 bases, with 16 bases of the junction left unmatched. CDR3 bases: TGCAGCTTTGGTGAACCCGGGACGGGAGGGGAGACCCAGTACTTC. This translates into CSFGEPGTGGETQYF.

The CDR3 coding sequence is TGTGCCAGCAAAAGAATGAACACTGAAGCTTTCTTT. This translates into CASKRMNTEAFF. This chain links TRBV28 with TRBJ1-1; D ambiguous. Germline V gives CDR1 MDHEN, CDR2 SYDVKM. Trimming left V 7 bases short and J 0 bases short, with 6 bases between. The CDR3 is 12 residues long.

This sequence joins TRBV4-1 and TRBJ1-6; 8 bases are a match to TRBD1. J was trimmed by 9 bases and V by 3 bases; bases with no gene match: 13. The CDR3 runs 17 residues. Germline lookup yields CDR1 MGHRA and CDR2 YSYEKL. The CDR3 nucleotides read TGCGCCAGCAGCCACCCCCGGGACAGGACTGAAGGTTCACCCCTCCACTTT. It yields the protein CASSHPRDRTEGSPLHF.

The chain employs TRBV9 and TRBJ2-7; possible D gene TRBD2, 5 bases. Germline V gives CDR1 SGDLS, CDR2 YYNGEE. V lost 2 bases and J 0 bases, leaving 9 bases between the germline ends. CDR3 length equals 14 residues. CDR3 region: CASSVRLASYEQYF. The CDR3 DNA reads as TGTGCCAGCAGCGTCCGGCTAGCCTCCTACGAGCAGTACTTC.

The chain joins TRBV13 to TRBJ2-5; 8 nucleotides agree with TRBD1. CDR3 length equals 16 residues. Trimming cost V 5 bases and J 3 bases; bases outside gene matches: 11. Germline CDR1 and CDR2: PRHDT and FYEKMQ (reference sequence). The CDR3 sequence: CASSRGQGWDKETQYF. In nucleotides, the CDR3 is TGTGCCAGCAGCCGAGGACAGGGCTGGGATAAAGAGACCCAGTACTTC.

The rearrangement uses TRBV28 and TRBJ1-3; a possible D gene is TRBD1 (6 bases). Trimming took off 4 bases at V and 3 bases at J, with 16 bases between the two ends. Germline V gives CDR1 MDHEN, CDR2 SYDVKM. The length of the CDR3 is 16 residues. CDR3 loop: CASSSPYRTVGNTIYF. The CDR3 DNA is TGTGCCAGCAGTTCCCCATACCGGACAGTTGGAAACACCATATATTTT.

The chain recombines TRBV28 with TRBJ1-4, with D perhaps TRBD1 (6 bases). Germline CDR1 is MDHEN and CDR2 is SYDVKM. This CDR3 spans 15 amino acids. The V gene lost 2 bases and the J gene lost 8 bases, with 15 bases spanning the gap. The CDR3 reads CASSLGVQGDEKLFF. CDR3 in DNA: TGTGCCAGCAGTTTAGGCGTACAGGGCGACGAAAAACTGTTTTTT.

The chain joins TRBV28 to TRBJ2-5; D gene unclear. Judging by the DNA end, TRBJ2-7 fits better; the J call may be wrong. Per germline, CDR1 MDHEN and CDR2 SYDVKM. The CDR3 contains 16 residues. The CDR3 bases are TGTGCCAGCATCCCAGGCTCGGAAAGGAGCTCCTACGAGCAGTACTTC. Residues: CASIPGSERSSYEQYF.

The rearrangement joins TRBV5-6 to TRBJ2-5; 7 nucleotides agree with TRBD2. The ends lost 0 bases at V and 4 bases at J; junction bases unmatched: 3. Per the germline V gene, CDR1 is SGHDT and CDR2 is YYEEEE. The CDR3 consists of 14 residues. This CDR3 is CASSLAGRGETQYF. The CDR3 coding sequence is TGTGCCAGCAGCTTGGCAGGGAGGGGAGAGACCCAGTACTTC.

The J gene is TRBJ1-4, the V gene TRBV5-4, with D uncertain. The CDR3 length is 14 residues. Germline CDR1 reads SGHNT; CDR2 reads YYREEE (reference sequence). V lost 4 bases to trimming and J lost 4 bases, with 11 bases between them. The CDR3 bases are TGTGCCAGCAGCCCGGGATTTGATAATGAAAAACTGTTTTTT. Protein: CASSPGFDNEKLFF.

The rearrangement links TRBV11-2 to TRBJ2-7, with TRBD2 matching 7 bases. Germline values: CDR1 SGHAT, CDR2 FQNNGV. J lost 6 bases, V lost 6 bases, and 11 bases had no gene match. This CDR3 is built from 14 residues. The CDR3, as DNA: TGTGCCAGCAGATCGGGAGGTGGGAGAGGCGAGCAGTACTTC. Its protein product is CASRSGGGRGEQYF.

This chain uses TRBV27 with TRBJ1-5; TRBD1 is a possible D gene (5 bases). The V and J ends lost 6 bases and 0 bases respectively, with 12 bases between them. Germline V gene data show CDR1 as MNHEY and CDR2 as SMNVEV (reference sequence). The CDR3 is 15 residues long. CDR3 in DNA: TGTGCCAGCAGGCAAGGGGTTATTAGCAATCAGCCCCAGCATTTT. Its translation is CASRQGVISNQPQHF.

The V gene is TRBV29-1, the J gene TRBJ1-5; 8 bases fit TRBD1. Per the germline V gene, CDR1 is SQVTM and CDR2 is ANQGSEA. The length of the CDR3 is 13 residues. The V segment lost 6 bases and the J segment 6 bases; nucleotides outside the gene matches: 7. CDR3 protein: CSVAGQGPQPQHF. DNA for the CDR3: TGCAGCGTAGCTGGACAGGGCCCTCAGCCCCAGCATTTT.

The chain carries TRBV2 and TRBJ1-1; no reliable D call. In germline, CDR1 is SNHLY, CDR2 FYNNEI. The CDR3 has 17 residues. Trimming took off 7 bases at V and 1 base at J, with 22 bases between the two ends. The chain's CDR3 is CASTPSGRAWGNTEAFF. Here the CDR3 DNA reads TGTGCCAGCACCCCCTCCGGGAGGGCTTGGGGGAACACTGAAGCTTTCTTT.

The gene calls are TRBV19 and TRBJ1-3; D is ambiguous. The CDR3 runs 15 residues. With 5 bases removed from V and 4 bases from J, the gap between germline ends came to 15 bases. The V gene's germline CDR1 is LNHDA and CDR2 SQIVND (reference sequence). CDR3 coding DNA: TGTGCCAGTAGTCTGACACCCGGAAGGGGAAACACCATATATTTT. Translating it yields CASSLTPGRGNTIYF.

The rearrangement joins TRBV28 to TRBJ2-5; no clear D. Trimming pared 1 base from V and 0 bases from J, leaving 9 bases between. The V gene's germline CDR1 is MDHEN and CDR2 SYDVKM. This CDR3 contains 15 residues. The CDR3 sequence is CASSLSRSYQETQYF. CDR3 nucleotides: TGTGCCAGCAGTTTATCGAGGTCGTACCAAGAGACCCAGTACTTC.

The chain is built from TRBV27 and TRBJ2-1, with TRBD2 identical over 12 bases. Trimming at V came to 5 bases and at J to 7 bases, leaving 9 bases not matched to a gene. Germline V lookup: CDR1 MNHEY, CDR2 SMNVEV (reference sequence). The CDR3 covers 16 residues. As DNA, the CDR3 is TGTGCCAGCAGTCCCTGGACTAGCGGGGAGGGGAATGAGCAGTTCTTC. This codes for CASSPWTSGEGNEQFF.

This clone appeared a single time. The chain uses TRBV19 and TRBJ2-1; weak D call: TRBD1 (6 bases). Germline CDR1 reads LNHDA; CDR2 reads SQIVND (reference sequence). Trimming cost V 3 bases and J 9 bases, with 12 bases left between them. CDR3 size: 13 residues. In nucleotides, the CDR3 is TGTGCCAGTAGTATGTGGGAGACAGGTGAGCAGTTCTTC. Translation gives CASSMWETGEQFF.

The chain recombines TRBV5-6 with TRBJ1-1; unclear D gene. CDR1 is SGHDT, CDR2 YYEEEE, per germline. Trimming took off 5 bases at V and 0 bases at J, with 8 bases between the two ends. The CDR3 spans 13 residues. The CDR3 region has the DNA TGTGCCAGCAGTATCCACCTGAACACTGAAGCTTTCTTT. Protein: CASSIHLNTEAFF.

The chain carries TRBV5-8 and TRBJ1-1, with a possible D match to TRBD1 (6 bases). This CDR3 has 16 residues. The V end was cut by 0 bases, the J end by 0 bases, with 12 bases between. Germline CDR1 and CDR2: SGHTS and YDEGEE. The CDR3 loop is CASSLGRGLLNTEAFF. The CDR3 bases are TGTGCCAGCAGCTTGGGCCGGGGGCTGTTGAACACTGAAGCTTTCTTT.

The V and J genes are TRBV7-8 and TRBJ2-7, with 8 positions matching TRBD2. J gave up 5 bases and V 5 bases, and 17 bases lay outside the gene matches. Looked up from germline, CDR1 is SGHVS and CDR2 is FQNEAQ. The CDR3 sequence is 17 residues long. The CDR3 DNA is TGTGCCAGCAGCCAAAAGGGGTCGGGGACTAGGAGTCACGAGCAGTACTTC. Protein sequence: CASSQKGSGTRSHEQYF.

This rearrangement joins TRBV5-6 to TRBJ1-3, with D perhaps matching TRBD1 (5 bases). CDR1 and CDR2 from the germline V gene are SGHDT and YYEEEE. Trimming removed 10 bases at V and 4 bases at J, with 15 bases between. The CDR3 consists of 13 residues. Here the CDR3 reads CAGSPGDGNTIYF. The DNA of the CDR3 is TGTGCCGGCTCCCCCGGGGACGGAAACACCATATATTTT.

The chain employs TRBV27 and TRBJ2-7; perhaps TRBD1 as D (5 bases). The CDR3 extends over 15 amino acids. Germline V gene data show CDR1 as MNHEY and CDR2 as SMNVEV (reference sequence). The V end was cut by 2 bases, the J end by 3 bases, with 14 bases between. The CDR3 DNA reads as TGTGCCAGCAGTTTACAGGGTGGGATTCACTACGAGCAGTACTTC. Protein sequence: CASSLQGGIHYEQYF.

The chain is built from TRBV7-9 and TRBJ2-1, with D perhaps matching TRBD2 (6 bases). The CDR3 has 16 residues. Trimming shortened V by 4 bases and J by 0 bases, and 13 bases separated the two germline ends. CDR1 is SEHNR, CDR2 FQNEAQ, per germline (reference sequence). This chain's CDR3 is CASSSSLAHSYNEQFF. The CDR3 DNA reads TGTGCCAGCAGCTCCTCGCTAGCGCACTCCTACAATGAGCAGTTCTTC.

The V and J genes are TRBV2 and TRBJ2-5, with D perhaps matching TRBD1 or TRBD2 (5 bases each). Judging by the DNA end, TRBJ2-7 fits better; the J call may be wrong. CDR1 is SNHLY, CDR2 FYNNEI, per germline. The CDR3 extends over 14 amino acids. The CDR3 loop reads CASTSPGRGYEQYF. Here the CDR3 DNA reads TGTGCCAGCACCTCTCCGGGACGAGGCTACGAGCAGTACTTC.